Given below is one T cell receptor (beta chain) in context. The antigen remains undetermined. This record comes from a study of vaccination effects on CD4 cells after COVID-19. Isolation of CD4+ T cells took place after 10 days of culture. Half the medium was replaced with IL-2 medium on days 3 and 7. The method was immunoSEQ multiplex PCR; TCRdb's version includes in-frame clones alone and lacks a portion of them. Found here are 70,000 to 75,000 clones, roughly 80% of them singletons; the top ten hold over 2%. The CDR3 totals 17 residues. CDR1 LNHDA and CDR2 SQIVND come from the germline V gene (reference sequence). J lost 1 base, V lost 5 bases, and 12 bases had no gene match.

V usage is TRBV19 and J usage is TRBJ1-1, with TRBD1 matching over 8 bases. The sequence was obtained from a human donor who received a COVID-19 vaccine. This sample comprised CD4+ T cells from PBMCs cultured without peptide, obtained before COVID-19 vaccination. The DNA for the CDR3 is TGTGCCAGTAGTTCTAATGCAGGGGGCTGGGGGAACACTGAAGCTTTCTTT. Translating gives CASSSNAGGWGNTEAFF.